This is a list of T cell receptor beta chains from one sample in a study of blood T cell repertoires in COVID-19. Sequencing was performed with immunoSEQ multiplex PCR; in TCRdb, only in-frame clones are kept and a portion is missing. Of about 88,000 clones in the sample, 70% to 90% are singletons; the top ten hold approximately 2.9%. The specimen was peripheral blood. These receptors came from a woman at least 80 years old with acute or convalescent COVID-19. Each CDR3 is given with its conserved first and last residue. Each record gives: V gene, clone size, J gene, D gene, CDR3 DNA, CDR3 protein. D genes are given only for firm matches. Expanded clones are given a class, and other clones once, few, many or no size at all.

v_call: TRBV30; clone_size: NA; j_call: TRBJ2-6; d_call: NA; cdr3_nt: TGTGCCTCACAGGGCACTGGGGCCAACGTCCTGACTTTC; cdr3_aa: CASQGTGANVLTF
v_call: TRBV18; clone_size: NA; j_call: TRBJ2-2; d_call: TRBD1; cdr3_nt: TGTGCCAGCTCACCTTCCGGGACAGGGGATACCGGGGAGCTGTTTTTT; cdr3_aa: CASSPSGTGDTGELFF
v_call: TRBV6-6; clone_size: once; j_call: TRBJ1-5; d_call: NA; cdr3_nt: TGTGCCAGCAATAACCCGGGGAGAGGTCAGCCCCAGCATTTT; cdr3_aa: CASNNPGRGQPQHF
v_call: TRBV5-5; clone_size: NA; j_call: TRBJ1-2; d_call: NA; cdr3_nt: TGTGCCAGCAGCTTGGCACAGGGACCTTATGGCTACACCTTC; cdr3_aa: CASSLAQGPYGYTF
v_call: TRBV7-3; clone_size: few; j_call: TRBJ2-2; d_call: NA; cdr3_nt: TGTGCCAGCAGCACCCAGGGTATGGGCACCGGGGAGCTGTTTTTT; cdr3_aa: CASSTQGMGTGELFF
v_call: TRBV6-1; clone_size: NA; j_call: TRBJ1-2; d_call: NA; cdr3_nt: TGTGCCAGCAGTGAATGGGGCCCGTACACCTTC; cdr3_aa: CASSEWGPYTF
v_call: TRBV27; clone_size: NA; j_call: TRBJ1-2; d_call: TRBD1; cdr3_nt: TGTGCCTCACGGGACAGCATTAACTATGGCTACACCTTC; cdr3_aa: CASRDSINYGYTF
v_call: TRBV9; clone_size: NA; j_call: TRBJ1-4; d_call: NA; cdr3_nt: TGTGCCAGCAGCGTAGATGGGGCCGGTGAAAAACTGTTTTTT; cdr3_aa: CASSVDGAGEKLFF
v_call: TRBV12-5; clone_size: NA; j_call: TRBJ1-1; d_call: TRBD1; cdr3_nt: TGTGCTAGTGGCCCCCGGACAGGGGGCACTGAAGCTTTCTTT; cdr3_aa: CASGPRTGGTEAFF
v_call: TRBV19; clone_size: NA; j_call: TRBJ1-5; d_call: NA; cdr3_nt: TGTGCCAGTAGTGGGACACGTTTGTCGCCCCAGCATTTT; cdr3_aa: CASSGTRLSPQHF
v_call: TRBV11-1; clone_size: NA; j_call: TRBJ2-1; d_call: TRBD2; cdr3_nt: TGTGCCAGCAGCCCTAGCGGGTCCTACAATGAGCAGTTCTTC; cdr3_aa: CASSPSGSYNEQFF
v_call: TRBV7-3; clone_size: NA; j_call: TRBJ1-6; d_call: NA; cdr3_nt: TGTGCCAGCAGCTCATCAGGGGTGAATTCACCCCTCCACTTT; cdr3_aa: CASSSSGVNSPLHF
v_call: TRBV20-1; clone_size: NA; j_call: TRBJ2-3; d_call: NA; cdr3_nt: TGCAGTGCTAGTGGTCTGGAAGCGGGCACAGATACGCAGTATTTT; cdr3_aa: CSASGLEAGTDTQYF
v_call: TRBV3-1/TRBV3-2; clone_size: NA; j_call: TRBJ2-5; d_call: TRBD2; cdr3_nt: TGTGCCAGCAGCCAAGGACTAGCGGGAGAGACCCAGTACTTC; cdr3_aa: CASSQGLAGETQYF
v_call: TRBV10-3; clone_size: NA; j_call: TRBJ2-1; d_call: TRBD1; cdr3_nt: TGTGCCATTAGGGGACAGGGGGAAATCAATGAGCAGTTCTTC; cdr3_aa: CAIRGQGEINEQFF
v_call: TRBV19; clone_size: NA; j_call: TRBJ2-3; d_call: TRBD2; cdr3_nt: TGTGCCAGTAGTATCCTGGCTAGCGGGAGTACAGATACGCAGTATTTT; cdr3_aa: CASSILASGSTDTQYF
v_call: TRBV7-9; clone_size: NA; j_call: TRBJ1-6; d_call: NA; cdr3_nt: TGTGCCAGCAGCTCGAGTACTTTGGAGGCCCTCCACTTT; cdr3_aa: CASSSSTLEALHF
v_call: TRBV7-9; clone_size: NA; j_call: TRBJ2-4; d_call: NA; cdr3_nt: TGTGCCAGCAGCCCCAGCCCCTTAGCAGCCAAAAACATTCAGTACTTC; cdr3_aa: CASSPSPLAAKNIQYF
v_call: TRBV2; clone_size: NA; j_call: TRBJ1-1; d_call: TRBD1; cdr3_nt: TGTGCCAGCAGACCAGGGGGCGAATTTGGAGCTTTCTTT; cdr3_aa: CASRPGGEFGAFF
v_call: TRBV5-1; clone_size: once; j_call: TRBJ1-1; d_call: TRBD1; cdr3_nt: TGCGCCAGCAGCTGGACAGGGGTTTGGACTGAAGCTTTCTTT; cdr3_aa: CASSWTGVWTEAFF
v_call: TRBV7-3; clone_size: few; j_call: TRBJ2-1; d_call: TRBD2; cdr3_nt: TGTGCCAGCAGACCCGGAGGGACTAGCGGACTCAATGAGCAGTTCTTC; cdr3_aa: CASRPGGTSGLNEQFF
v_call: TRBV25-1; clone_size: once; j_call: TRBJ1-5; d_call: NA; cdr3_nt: TGTGCCAGCAGTGTAGACGGGGTACTGCCCCAGCATTTT; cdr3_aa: CASSVDGVLPQHF
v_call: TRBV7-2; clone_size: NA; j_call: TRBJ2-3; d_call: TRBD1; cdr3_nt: TGTGCCAGCAGCATACCCGGGACAGGGTCCACAGATACGCAGTATTTT; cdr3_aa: CASSIPGTGSTDTQYF
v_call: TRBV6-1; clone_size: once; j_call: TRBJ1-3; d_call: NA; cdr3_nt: TGTGCCAGCAGTGACAGGGGACCCTCTGGAAACACCATATATTTT; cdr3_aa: CASSDRGPSGNTIYF
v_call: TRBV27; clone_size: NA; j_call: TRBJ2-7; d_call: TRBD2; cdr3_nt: TGTGCCAGCAGGTTACTAGCGGCTAGCTCCTACGAGCAGTACTTC; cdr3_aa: CASRLLAASSYEQYF
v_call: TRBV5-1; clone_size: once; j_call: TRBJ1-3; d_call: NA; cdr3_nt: TGCGCCAGCAGCTTGGCGGGCTCTGGAAACACCATATATTTT; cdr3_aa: CASSLAGSGNTIYF